This T cell receptor (beta chain) was retrieved from a study of blood T cell repertoires in COVID-19. Libraries were prepared by immunoSEQ multiplex PCR; TCRdb keeps only in-frame clonotypes and omits some of them. In the table there are some 370,000 clones, approximately 89% of which are singletons. The CDR3 has 15 amino acids. V lost 1 base and J 3 bases, leaving 14 bases between the germline ends. Germline loops: CDR1 SGHRS, CDR2 YFSETQ. J is TRBJ2-7 and V is TRBV5-1; tentatively, D is TRBD2 (6 bases). Material for sequencing was peripheral blood. The receptor comes from a woman aged 25 to 39 with COVID-19, enrolled during active disease. The CDR3 DNA sequence: TGCGCCAGCAGCTTGTCGGGGGAGGAACTCTACGAGCAGTACTTC. It encodes CASSLSGEELYEQYF. Full variable domain (missing parts from reference TRBV5-1 and TRBJ2-7): KAGVTQTPRYLIKTRGQQVTLSCSPISGHRSVSWYQQTPGQGLQFLFEYFSETQRNKGNFPGRFSGRQFSNSRSEMNVSTLELGDSALYLCASSLSGEELYEQYFGPGTRLTVT.